The rows below give T cell receptor beta chains drawn from one sample of a study of T cells expressing NK-cell markers. Each CDR3 protein gets one entry in TCRdb, which reprocessed the 5' RACE reads and gives no DNA. The sample totals a few hundred thousand distinct CDR3 sequences; its top ten clones hold roughly 5.2%. Sequencing input: blood T cells: a sorted CD56 or NKG2C T cell subset, CD4+ or CD8+ T cells, or bulk PBMC T cells (not recorded which). These receptors all come from a man aged 18 to 69 in good health. Each CDR3 is given with its conserved first and last residue.

v_call	j_call	cdr3_aa
TRBV29-1	TRBJ1-1	CSVVPSGEAFF
TRBV3-1	TRBJ2-3	CASSHLAGGFTDTQYF
TRBV5-1	TRBJ2-7	CASSLGLAVGLYEQYF
TRBV9	TRBJ1-1	CASSVPVLNTEAFF
TRBV7-2	TRBJ1-6	CASSPLIQGKNSPLHF
TRBV27	TRBJ2-1	CASSTPWGNYEQFF
TRBV2	TRBJ2-3	CASPRSGHRSTDTQYF
TRBV7-6	TRBJ2-5	CASSPRPGGQETQYF
TRBV14	TRBJ1-3	CASSHAGNTIYF
TRBV2	TRBJ2-6	CASKGQSSGANVLTF
TRBV5-6	TRBJ2-7	CASTPREDSYEQYF
TRBV5-1	TRBJ1-6	CASSLMSGDSPLHF
TRBV7-3	TRBJ1-3	CASSPGQASGNTIYF
TRBV12-3/TRBV12-4	TRBJ2-7	CASSSPPYGAYEQYF
TRBV15	TRBJ2-1	CATSRSSTVGQFF
TRBV7-2	TRBJ2-7	CASSGGQGFHEQYF
TRBV27	TRBJ2-7	CASSPIAGVQYEQYF
TRBV7-8	TRBJ2-7	CASSLLGTGSSYEQYF
TRBV20-1	TRBJ2-3	CSANTGTRATDTQYF
TRBV4-2	TRBJ2-5	CASSPGLAGGLETQYF
TRBV4-1	TRBJ1-2	CASSQGLGQHYGYTF
TRBV6-5	TRBJ1-5	CASSYSRPGSNQPQHF
TRBV6-1	TRBJ2-2	CASSPDPGSGELFF
TRBV2	TRBJ2-2	CASRVGLAGTTGELFF
TRBV20-1	TRBJ2-7	CSALKTSGLNYEQYF
TRBV5-1	TRBJ2-7	CASSSSFPGQETSYEQYF
TRBV20-1	TRBJ1-1	CSARRTDHEAFF
TRBV6-1	TRBJ2-5	CASRADSPPETQYF
TRBV20-1	TRBJ1-2	CSARETGGTGYTF
TRBV18	TRBJ2-7	CASSPGNVLTYEQYF
TRBV7-9	TRBJ1-4	CASSRGQNEKLFF
TRBV27	TRBJ1-1	CASSLRVMGDTEAFF
TRBV20-1	TRBJ2-1	CSASSAALGQFF
TRBV24-1	TRBJ2-1	CATSDPGDRTIGNEQFF
TRBV6-5	TRBJ1-2	CASSYGGGATYGYTF
TRBV12-3/TRBV12-4	TRBJ2-3	CASSLERGESTDTQYF
TRBV11-2	TRBJ2-7	CASSLVQGAGQYF